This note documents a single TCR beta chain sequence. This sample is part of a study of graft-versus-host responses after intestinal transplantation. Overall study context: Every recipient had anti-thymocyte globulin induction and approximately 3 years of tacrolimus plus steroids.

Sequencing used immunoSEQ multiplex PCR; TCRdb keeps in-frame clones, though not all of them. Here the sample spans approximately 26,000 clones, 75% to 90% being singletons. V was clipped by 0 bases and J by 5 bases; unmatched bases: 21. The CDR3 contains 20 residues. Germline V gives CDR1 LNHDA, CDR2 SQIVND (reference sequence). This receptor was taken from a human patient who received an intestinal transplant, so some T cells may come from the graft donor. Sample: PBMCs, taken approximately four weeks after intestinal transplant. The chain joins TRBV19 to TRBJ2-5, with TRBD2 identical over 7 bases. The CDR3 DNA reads TGTGCCAGTAGTATAGATGGACTAGATCGATCGGAGAGTACGTTCGAGACCCAGTACTTC. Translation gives CASSIDGLDRSESTFETQYF. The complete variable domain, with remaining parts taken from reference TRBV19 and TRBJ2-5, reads DGGITQSPKYLFRKEGQNVTLSCEQNLNHDAMYWYRQDPGQGLRLIYYSQIVNDFQKGDIAEGYSVSREKKESFPLTVTSAQKNPTAFYLCASSIDGLDRSESTFETQYFGPGTRLLVL.